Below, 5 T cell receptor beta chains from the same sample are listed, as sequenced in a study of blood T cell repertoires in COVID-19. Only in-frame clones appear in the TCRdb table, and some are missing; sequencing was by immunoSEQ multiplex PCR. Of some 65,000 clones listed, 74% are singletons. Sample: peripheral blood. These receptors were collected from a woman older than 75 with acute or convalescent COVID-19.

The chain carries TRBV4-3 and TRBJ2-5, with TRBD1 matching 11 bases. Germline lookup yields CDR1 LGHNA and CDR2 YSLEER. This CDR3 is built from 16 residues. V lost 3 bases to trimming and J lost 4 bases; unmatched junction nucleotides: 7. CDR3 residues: CASSQQQGQGGETQYF. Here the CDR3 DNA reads TGCGCCAGCAGCCAGCAACAGGGACAGGGGGGAGAGACCCAGTACTTC.

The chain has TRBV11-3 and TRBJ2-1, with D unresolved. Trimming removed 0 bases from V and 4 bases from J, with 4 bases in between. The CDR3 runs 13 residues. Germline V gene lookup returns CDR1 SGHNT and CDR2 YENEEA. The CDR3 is CASSLDRYNEQFF. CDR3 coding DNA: TGTGCCAGCAGCTTAGACCGGTACAATGAGCAGTTCTTC.

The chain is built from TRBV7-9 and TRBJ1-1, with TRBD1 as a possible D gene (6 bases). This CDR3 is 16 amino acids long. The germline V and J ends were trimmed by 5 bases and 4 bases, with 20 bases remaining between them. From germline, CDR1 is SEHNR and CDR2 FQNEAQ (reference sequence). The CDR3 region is CASSPMTMTGSTEAFF. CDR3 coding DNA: TGTGCCAGCAGCCCCATGACTATGACAGGTTCCACTGAAGCTTTCTTT. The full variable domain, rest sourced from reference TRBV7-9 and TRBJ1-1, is DTGVSQNPRHKITKRGQNVTFRCDPISEHNRLYWYRQTLGQGPEFLTYFQNEAQLEKSRLLSDRFSAERPKGSFSTLEIQRTEQGDSAMYLCASSPMTMTGSTEAFFGQGTRLTVV.

For the CDR3, the DNA is TGTGCCAGCAGTGAGGGACTAGCGGGAGGGCGTCGTGAGCAGTTCTTC. It specifies CASSEGLAGGRREQFF. The rearrangement uses TRBV6-1 and TRBJ2-1; 16 nucleotides align to TRBD2. Germline CDR1 and CDR2: MNHNS and SASEGT. The CDR3 is made up of 16 amino acids. The V gene end was trimmed by 3 bases and the J gene end by 9 bases; junction bases not matched to a gene: 5.

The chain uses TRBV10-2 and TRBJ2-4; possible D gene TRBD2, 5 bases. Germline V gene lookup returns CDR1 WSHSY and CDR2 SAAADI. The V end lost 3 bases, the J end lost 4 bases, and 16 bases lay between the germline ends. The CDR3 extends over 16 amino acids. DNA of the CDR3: TGCGCCAGCAGTGACCTAGCTTCTAAGGGAAAAAACATTCAGTACTTC. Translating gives CASSDLASKGKNIQYF.